This T cell receptor beta chain was identified during a study of shared clonotypes between healthy human individuals. Whole-study context: Per-donor plates numbered three CD4 naive, three CD4 memory, two CD8 naive and one CD8 memory. Study-level results: In this cohort, only blood was sampled, and tissue repertoires likely differ. The study drew on few donors, limiting represented genetic and exposure-history diversity. Generally, estimated richness proved larger in naive subsets than it did in memory subsets.

The CDR3 is 13 residues long. The ends were cut back, 5 bases at V and 4 bases at J, with 14 bases in the middle. Germline V gives CDR1 SQVTM, CDR2 ANQGSEA. For this clone: Its antigen remains unidentified.

Clones were sequenced by immunoSEQ multiplex PCR, and TCRdb holds only the in-frame ones, with some missing. This sample carries approximately 640,000 clones, roughly 70% of them seen once, and the ten largest clones take around 1.8%. Source material: memory CD4+ T cells sorted from blood. This sample's subset: CD45RA-negative fraction. The sequence came from a woman younger than 45 in good health. The V call is TRBV29-1, the J call TRBJ1-2; D is unclear. Here the CDR3 DNA reads TGCAGCGTTCGGCGGTCTGAGCGCTATGGCTACACCTTC. Encoded protein: CSVRRSERYGYTF. Full variable domain (missing parts from reference TRBV29-1 and TRBJ1-2): SAVISQKPSRDICQRGTSLTIQCQVDSQVTMMFWYRQQPGQSLTLIATANQGSEATYESGFVIDKFPISRPNLTFSTLTVSNMSPEDSSIYLCSVRRSERYGYTFGSGTRLTVV.